This T cell receptor beta chain was identified in a study of vaccination and CD4 T cells after COVID-19. Study overall: Convalescent patients were SARS-CoV-2 positive by nasal swab PCR; nine mild, one severe. As control conditions, cultures were given either a CEFX pool serving as positive control, an HIV-1 Nef pool, or no peptide at all.

This clonotype was observed a few times. Its matching antigen is unknown. V was pared by 5 bases and J by 6 bases, with 10 bases of the junction left unmatched. CDR1 and CDR2 (germline): DFQATT, SNEGSKA (reference sequence). CDR3 size: 15 residues. Cultured CD4+ T cell DNA was sequenced using the Oncomine TCR Beta short-read assay. Using its own MiXCR run on the PCR reads, TCRdb lists one record per CDR3 protein. Of 20,000 to 25,000 distinct CDR3 sequences in the sample, about 40% were seen once. Treatment of the sample: approximately nine-day PBMC culture with coronavirus spike peptide pools or control peptides (ViraFEST assay). It was after 10 to 11 days of culture that CD4+ T cells were isolated by negative selection.

The sequencing sample was made of CD4+ T cells from blood, cultured in vitro. The chain has TRBV20-1 and TRBJ1-1; the match to TRBD1 covers 12 bases. The source is a human donor who had recovered from COVID-19. The chain's CDR3 is CSAYVPGQGASEAFF. The DNA of the CDR3 is TGCAGTGCTTACGTGCCGGGACAGGGGGCCTCTGAAGCTTTCTTT.